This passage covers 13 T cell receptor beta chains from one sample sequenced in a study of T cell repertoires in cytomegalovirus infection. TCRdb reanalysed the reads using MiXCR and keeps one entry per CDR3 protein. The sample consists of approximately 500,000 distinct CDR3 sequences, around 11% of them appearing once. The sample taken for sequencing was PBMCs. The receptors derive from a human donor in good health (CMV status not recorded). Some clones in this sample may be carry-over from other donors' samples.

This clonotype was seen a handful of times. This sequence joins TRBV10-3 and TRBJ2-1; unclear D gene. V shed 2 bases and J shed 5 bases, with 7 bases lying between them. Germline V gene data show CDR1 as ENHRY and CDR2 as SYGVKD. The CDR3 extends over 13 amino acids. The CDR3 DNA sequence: TGTGCCATCAGTGAGCCTGGGAACAATGAGCAGTTCTTC. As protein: CAISEPGNNEQFF.

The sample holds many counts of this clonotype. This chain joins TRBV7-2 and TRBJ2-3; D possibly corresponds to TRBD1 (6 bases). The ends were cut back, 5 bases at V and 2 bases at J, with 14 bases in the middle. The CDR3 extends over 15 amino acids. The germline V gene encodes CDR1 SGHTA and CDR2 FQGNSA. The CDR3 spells CASSRLGALTDTQYF. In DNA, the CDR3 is TGTGCCAGCAGCCGGCTGGGGGCACTCACAGATACGCAGTATTTT.

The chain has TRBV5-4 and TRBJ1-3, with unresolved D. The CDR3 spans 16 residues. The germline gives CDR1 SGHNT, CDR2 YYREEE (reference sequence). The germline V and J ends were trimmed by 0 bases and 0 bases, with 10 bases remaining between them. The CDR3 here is CASSLGEGYSGNTIYF. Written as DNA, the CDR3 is TGTGCCAGCAGCTTGGGTGAAGGCTACTCTGGAAACACCATATATTTT. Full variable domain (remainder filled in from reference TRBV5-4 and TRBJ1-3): ETGVTQSPTHLIKTRGQQVTLRCSSQSGHNTVSWYQQALGQGPQFIFQYYREEENGRGNFPPRFSGLQFPNYSSELNVNALELDDSALYLCASSLGEGYSGNTIYFGEGSWLTVV.

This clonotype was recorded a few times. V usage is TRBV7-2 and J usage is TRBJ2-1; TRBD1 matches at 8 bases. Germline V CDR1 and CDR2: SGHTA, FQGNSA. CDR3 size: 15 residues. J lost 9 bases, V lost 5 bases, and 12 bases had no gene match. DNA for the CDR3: TGTGCCAGCAGCCTTGACAGGGGAGTAGTTGGTGAGCAGTTCTTC. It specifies CASSLDRGVVGEQFF.

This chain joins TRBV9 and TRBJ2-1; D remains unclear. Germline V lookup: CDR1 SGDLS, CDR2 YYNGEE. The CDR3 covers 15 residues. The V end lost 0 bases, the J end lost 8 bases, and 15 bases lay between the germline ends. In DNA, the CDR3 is TGTGCCAGCAGCGTAGTTGTGGGATCGGGCCATGAGCAGTTCTTC. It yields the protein CASSVVVGSGHEQFF. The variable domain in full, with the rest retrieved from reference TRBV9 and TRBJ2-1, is DSGVTQTPKHLITATGQRVTLRCSPRSGDLSVYWYQQSLDQGLQFLIQYYNGEERAKGNILERFSAQQFPDLHSELNLSSLELGDSALYFCASSVVVGSGHEQFFGPGTRLTVL.

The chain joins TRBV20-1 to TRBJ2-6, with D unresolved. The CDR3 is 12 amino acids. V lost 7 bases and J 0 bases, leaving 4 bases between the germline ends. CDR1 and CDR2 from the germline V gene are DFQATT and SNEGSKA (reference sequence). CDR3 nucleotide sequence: TGCAGTGTGAGCTCTGGGGCCAACGTCCTGACTTTC. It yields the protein CSVSSGANVLTF.

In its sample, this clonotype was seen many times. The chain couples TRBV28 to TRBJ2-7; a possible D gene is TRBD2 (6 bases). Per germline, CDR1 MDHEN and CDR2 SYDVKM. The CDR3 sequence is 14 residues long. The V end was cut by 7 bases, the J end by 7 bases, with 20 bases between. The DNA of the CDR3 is TGTGCCAGCAAGAGCGGGCCACGGGTTGAAGAGCAGTACTTC. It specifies CASKSGPRVEEQYF.

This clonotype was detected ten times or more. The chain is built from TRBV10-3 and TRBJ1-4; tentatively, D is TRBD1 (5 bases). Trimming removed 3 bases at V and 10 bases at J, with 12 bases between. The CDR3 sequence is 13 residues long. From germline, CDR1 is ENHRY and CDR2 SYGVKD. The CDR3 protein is CAISDKGEPKLFF. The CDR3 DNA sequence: TGTGCCATCAGTGACAAAGGGGAGCCAAAACTGTTTTTT.

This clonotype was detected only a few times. This chain's CDR3 is CASSETSGGGEQFF. The CDR3 nucleotides read TGTGCCAGCAGCGAGACTAGCGGGGGTGGTGAGCAGTTCTTC. The rearrangement links TRBV9 to TRBJ2-1, with 12 bases aligning to TRBD2. V lost 3 bases to trimming and J lost 9 bases; unmatched junction nucleotides: 4. The CDR3 runs 14 residues. Germline CDR1 and CDR2: SGDLS and YYNGEE.

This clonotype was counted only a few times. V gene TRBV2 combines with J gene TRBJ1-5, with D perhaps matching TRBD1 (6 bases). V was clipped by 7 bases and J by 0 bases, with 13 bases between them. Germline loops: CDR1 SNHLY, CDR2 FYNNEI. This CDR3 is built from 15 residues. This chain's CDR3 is CASKEGVPSNQPQHF. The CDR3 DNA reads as TGTGCCAGCAAAGAGGGGGTTCCTAGCAATCAGCCCCAGCATTTT.

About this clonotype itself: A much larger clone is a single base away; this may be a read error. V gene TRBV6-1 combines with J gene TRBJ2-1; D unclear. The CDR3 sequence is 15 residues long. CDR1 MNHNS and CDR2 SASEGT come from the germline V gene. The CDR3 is CASSEEGDSCNEQFF. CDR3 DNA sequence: TGTGCCAGCAGTGAAGAAGGAGACTCCTGCAATGAGCAGTTCTTC.

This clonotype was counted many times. CDR3 loop: CSVPGLAGGRRYNEQFF. The CDR3 DNA sequence: TGCAGCGTACCGGGACTAGCGGGAGGTAGGCGATACAATGAGCAGTTCTTC. This chain links TRBV29-1 with TRBJ2-1; 15 bases align to TRBD2. The trim removed 6 bases at V and 4 bases at J, leaving 10 bases unmatched. The CDR3 extends over 17 amino acids. Per the germline V gene, CDR1 is SQVTM and CDR2 is ANQGSEA.

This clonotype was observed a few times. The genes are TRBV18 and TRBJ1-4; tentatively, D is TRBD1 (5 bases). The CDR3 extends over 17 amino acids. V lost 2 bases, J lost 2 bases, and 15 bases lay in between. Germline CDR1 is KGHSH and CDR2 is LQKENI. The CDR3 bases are TGTGCCAGCTCACCAGGGGGGATTTTTGCGACTAATGAAAAACTGTTTTTT. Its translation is CASSPGGIFATNEKLFF.